This is a list of T cell receptor beta chains from one sample in a study of cytomegalovirus exposure and HLA in healthy donors. TCRdb keeps only in-frame clones here, not all; method: immunoSEQ multiplex PCR. The sample records over 85,000 clones, about 60% being singletons. The sample consisted of PBMCs. These receptors all come from a human donor in good health. Both conserved end residues are part of each CDR3. A D gene is named only where the DNA matches it firmly. Only part of the rows carry a size: once, few, many, or a class if the clone is expanded.

len	d_gene	j_gene	abundance	v_gene	CDR3aa	CDR3nt
15	NA	TRBJ2-7	NA	TRBV5-1	CASSPSIDYSYEQYF	TGCGCCAGCAGCCCGTCGATTGACTACTCCTACGAGCAGTACTTC
17	TRBD1	TRBJ2-7	NA	TRBV19	CASSRQPRDRGFHEQYF	TGTGCCAGTAGCCGACAACCCCGGGACAGGGGATTCCACGAGCAGTACTTC
13	NA	TRBJ2-6	NA	TRBV5-5	CASSQGGSNVLTF	TGTGCCAGCAGCCAAGGGGGATCCAACGTCCTGACTTTC
13	TRBD1	TRBJ1-1	NA	TRBV19	CASSVNWDSEAFF	TGTGCCAGTAGTGTCAACTGGGACAGCGAAGCTTTCTTT
13	NA	TRBJ1-5	NA	TRBV19	CASSPVGNQPQHF	TGTGCCAGTAGTCCAGTCGGCAATCAGCCCCAGCATTTT
15	NA	TRBJ2-5	NA	TRBV5-1	CASSLGAGYQETQYF	TGCGCCAGCAGCTTGGGGGCAGGGTACCAAGAGACCCAGTACTTC
16	NA	TRBJ2-6	NA	TRBV18	CASPTEGIPGANVLTF	TGTGCCAGCCCAACGGAGGGGATTCCTGGGGCCAACGTCCTGACTTTC
14	NA	TRBJ2-7	NA	TRBV5-8	CASSFRGNFYEQYF	TGTGCCAGCAGCTTCCGGGGGAACTTCTACGAGCAGTACTTC
14	NA	TRBJ2-7	NA	TRBV13	CASSLAGVIHEQYF	TGTGCCAGCAGCTTGGCAGGGGTCATCCACGAGCAGTACTTC
15	TRBD2	TRBJ2-7	NA	TRBV5-4	CASSLEAGAIYEQYF	TGTGCCAGCAGCTTGGAGGCGGGAGCGATCTACGAGCAGTACTTC
11	TRBD1	TRBJ1-2	NA	TRBV20-1	CSAGQDYGYTF	TGCAGTGCCGGACAGGACTATGGCTACACCTTC
14	NA	TRBJ2-7	NA	TRBV16	CASSRRGNSYEQYF	TGTGCCAGCAGCAGAAGGGGAAACTCCTACGAGCAGTACTTC
13	TRBD1	TRBJ1-4	once	TRBV6-5	CASSRDRVEKLFF	TGTGCCAGCAGTCGCGACAGGGTTGAAAAACTGTTTTTT
13	NA	TRBJ2-7	NA	TRBV7-9	CASSPRTVYEQYF	TGTGCCAGCAGCCCCCGGACTGTCTACGAGCAGTACTTC
15	TRBD2	TRBJ2-7	few	TRBV5-1	CASSRGPSGTYEQYF	TGCGCCAGCAGCCGCGGGCCTAGCGGGACCTACGAGCAGTACTTC
12	TRBD1	TRBJ1-1	NA	TRBV28	CASRGDSTEAFF	TGTGCCAGCAGGGGGGACAGCACTGAAGCTTTCTTT